Each of the 21 T cell receptor beta chains below was sequenced from the same sample in a study of spatial heterogeneity in lung cancer. As for time point: sample taken at primary tumor resection. Via MiXCR, TCRdb re-called the 5' RACE reads, giving one row per CDR3 protein. The data hold around 37,000 distinct CDR3 sequences, with approximately 6.8% observed a single time. Sequenced material: PBMCs, taken at surgery. These receptors were collected from a female donor with early-stage non-small cell lung cancer.

This rearrangement joins TRBV6-1 to TRBJ1-6; D perhaps matches TRBD1 (6 bases). Trimming stripped 5 bases from V and 6 bases from J, with 14 bases between. The CDR3 consists of 15 residues. Germline loops: CDR1 MNHNS, CDR2 SASEGT. In DNA form, the CDR3 reads TGTGCCAGCAGTAAGGACAGCTTGAGTAATTCACCCCTCCACTTT. It is translated as CASSKDSLSNSPLHF.

This clonotype was counted a few times. The rearrangement joins TRBV10-3 to TRBJ2-1; 9 bases are shared with TRBD2. The J segment lost 2 bases and the V segment lost 4 bases, leaving 3 bases of the junction unmatched. The germline V gene encodes CDR1 ENHRY and CDR2 SYGVKD. This CDR3 has 15 amino acids. DNA for the CDR3: TGTGCCATCAGTGCGGGCGGGGGGGCCTACAATGAGCAGTTCTTC. It specifies CAISAGGGAYNEQFF.

The rearrangement uses TRBV24-1 and TRBJ2-3, with 10 nucleotides matching TRBD1. With 4 bases clipped from V and 4 bases from J, the junction kept 1 base outside the gene matches. Germline V CDR1 and CDR2: KGHDR, SFDVKD. The CDR3 runs 14 residues. The CDR3 here is CATSETGGADTQYF. The DNA of the CDR3 is TGTGCCACCAGTGAGACAGGGGGCGCAGATACGCAGTATTTT.

This clonotype has at least ten counts. The CDR3 bases are TGTGCCAGCAGCTTTCAGGGGGGAACTGAAGCTTTCTTT. As protein: CASSFQGGTEAFF. The genes are TRBV11-2 and TRBJ1-1; 7 nucleotides align to TRBD1. J lost 5 bases, V lost 3 bases, and 3 bases had no gene match. From germline, CDR1 is SGHAT and CDR2 FQNNGV. This CDR3 region has 13 residues. The complete variable domain, with remaining parts taken from reference TRBV11-2 and TRBJ1-1, reads EAGVAQSPRYKIIEKRQSVAFWCNPISGHATLYWYQQILGQGPKLLIQFQNNGVVDDSQLPKDRFSAERLKGVDSTLKIQPAKLEDSAVYLCASSFQGGTEAFFGQGTRLTVV.

This clonotype came up a few times. The rearrangement joins TRBV11-2 to TRBJ2-5; no definite D call. The CDR3 contains 11 residues. V lost 5 bases and J lost 9, with 10 bases in between. Per germline, CDR1 SGHAT and CDR2 FQNNGV. The CDR3 sequence is CASSNLGAQYF. CDR3 nucleotide sequence: TGTGCCAGCAGCAACCTTGGGGCCCAGTACTTC. The full variable domain, rest sourced from reference TRBV11-2 and TRBJ2-5, is EAGVAQSPRYKIIEKRQSVAFWCNPISGHATLYWYQQILGQGPKLLIQFQNNGVVDDSQLPKDRFSAERLKGVDSTLKIQPAKLEDSAVYLCASSNLGAQYFGPGTRLLVL.

This clonotype has ten or more counts. The CDR3 nucleotides read TGTGCCAGCAGCGGAGACGGCGCCCAGCAGTACTTC. As protein: CASSGDGAQQYF. The rearrangement joins TRBV9 to TRBJ2-7; D not certain. The ends were cut back, 3 bases at V and 8 bases at J, with 12 bases in the middle. The CDR3 loop spans 12 amino acids. Germline values: CDR1 SGDLS, CDR2 YYNGEE.

This clonotype has just a few counts. CDR3 amino acids: CASSQGAHSYEQYF. In DNA form, the CDR3 reads TGTGCCAGCAGCCAGGGGGCCCATTCCTACGAGCAGTACTTC. The chain is built from TRBV7-9 and TRBJ2-7; TRBD1 aligns across 8 bases. CDR1 is SEHNR, CDR2 FQNEAQ, per germline (reference sequence). The CDR3 sequence is 14 residues long. Trimming at V came to 5 bases and at J to 1 base, leaving 4 bases not matched to a gene.

The sample holds many counts of this clonotype. The gene calls are TRBV27 and TRBJ1-1; the D is unclear. The CDR3 totals 13 residues. Trimming cost V 2 bases and J 2 bases, with 6 bases left between them. CDR1 is MNHEY and CDR2 is SMNVEV in the germline V gene (reference sequence). The CDR3 DNA follows: TGTGCCAGCAGTTTACCGGGAAACACTGAAGCTTTCTTT. It yields the protein CASSLPGNTEAFF.

This clonotype has at least ten counts. This chain joins TRBV5-1 and TRBJ1-1; no firm D call. Germline V gene sequence: CDR1 SGHRS, CDR2 YFSETQ. Trimming pared 5 bases from V and 2 bases from J, leaving 13 bases between. The CDR3 contains 14 residues. The CDR3 nucleotides read TGCGCCAGCAGGTTGCAAATGCGCAACACTGAAGCTTTCTTT. Translated: CASRLQMRNTEAFF.

This clonotype was detected ten times or more. The J gene is TRBJ1-1, the V gene TRBV5-1; D gene ambiguous. Trimming left V 8 bases short and J 3 bases short, with 11 bases between. Germline CDR1 SGHRS, CDR2 YFSETQ. The CDR3 runs 12 residues. The CDR3 nucleotides are TGCGCCAGTACCTCCTTGGACACTGAAGCTTTCTTT. Protein sequence: CASTSLDTEAFF.

The rearrangement joins TRBV29-1 to TRBJ2-7; 9 bases fit TRBD1. The CDR3 runs to 12 residues. The junction had 2 bases not matched to a gene; V was cut back by 5 bases and J by 3 bases. Germline CDR1 reads SQVTM; CDR2 reads ANQGSEA. In nucleotides, the CDR3 is TGCAGCGTTATGACAGGGGGCTACGAGCAGTACTTC. Amino acids: CSVMTGGYEQYF.

This clonotype has a handful of counts. The chain has TRBV5-1 and TRBJ2-7; D is possibly TRBD2 (6 bases). The CDR3 has 14 residues. Per germline, CDR1 SGHRS and CDR2 YFSETQ. Deletions cut 0 bases from V and 5 bases from J, with 12 bases between. CDR3 nucleotide sequence: TGCGCCAGCAGCTTGGGACCGGGAGCGAACGAGCAGTACTTC. It specifies CASSLGPGANEQYF.

This clonotype was observed at least ten times. The chain is built from TRBV4-3 and TRBJ2-1, with D tentatively TRBD1 or TRBD2 (6 bases each). This CDR3 spans 13 amino acids. From germline, CDR1 is LGHNA and CDR2 YSLEER. Between the trimmed V and J ends, which lost 4 bases and 15 bases, there was a span of 19 bases. The CDR3 region is CASSRGGTFPVFF. DNA for the CDR3: TGCGCCAGCAGCCGAGGGGGGACGTTTCCCGTGTTCTTC.

This clonotype appeared a few times. This chain links TRBV3-1 with TRBJ2-1; TRBD2 aligns across 12 bases. CDR1 LGHDT and CDR2 YNNKEL come from the germline V gene (reference sequence). Trimming at V came to 2 bases and at J to 6 bases, leaving 5 bases not matched to a gene. This CDR3 has 16 amino acids. CDR3 DNA: TGTGCCAGCAGCCAATACCTAGCGGGGGGGATCAATGAGCAGTTCTTC. Translating gives CASSQYLAGGINEQFF.

This clonotype was observed at least ten times. The chain is built from TRBV7-8 and TRBJ1-6; the D is unclear. Germline V gene data show CDR1 as SGHVS and CDR2 as FQNEAQ. Trimming pared 2 bases from V and 0 bases from J, leaving 5 bases between. The CDR3 is 15 amino acids. The CDR3 is CASSLRSSYNSPLHF. CDR3 bases: TGTGCCAGCAGCTTACGGAGCTCCTATAATTCACCCCTCCACTTT.

J is TRBJ2-1 and V is TRBV7-2; D is undetermined. The CDR3 sequence is 13 residues long. Germline V gene lookup returns CDR1 SGHTA and CDR2 FQGNSA. The V end lost 0 bases, the J end lost 6 bases, and 6 bases lay between the germline ends. The CDR3 nucleotides are TGTGCCAGCAGCTTAGCGGAGAGCAATGAGCAGTTCTTC. Translating gives CASSLAESNEQFF.

Ten or more counts support this clonotype. The chain combines TRBV3-1 with TRBJ2-7, with 10 bases lining up with TRBD2. The junction had 8 bases not matched to a gene; V was cut back by 4 bases and J by 2 bases. The CDR3 totals 16 residues. From germline, CDR1 is LGHDT and CDR2 YNNKEL (reference sequence). As DNA, the CDR3 is TGTGCCAGCAGCCGGCAAATGACTAGCGGGCCCTACGAGCAGTACTTC. Translated, it gives CASSRQMTSGPYEQYF.

This clonotype was counted between two and nine times. The V gene is TRBV6-5, the J gene TRBJ2-1; TRBD2 matches at 10 bases. CDR1 and CDR2 (germline): MNHEY, SVGAGI. The CDR3 has 16 amino acids. V was clipped by 6 bases and J by 3 bases; unmatched bases: 8. In DNA form, the CDR3 reads TGTGCCAGCAGCACCCAAGCGGGGGGGAACTACAATGAGCAGTTCTTC. Its protein product is CASSTQAGGNYNEQFF.

This clonotype occurred many times. The V gene is TRBV4-1, the J gene TRBJ2-3; D assignment may be TRBD1 or TRBD2 (5 bases each). There are 14 residues in the CDR3. Germline CDR1 reads MGHRA; CDR2 reads YSYEKL. The germline V and J ends were trimmed by 6 bases and 3 bases, with 13 bases remaining between them. The CDR3 protein is CASSPGLGTDTQYF. The CDR3 coding sequence is TGCGCCAGCAGTCCGGGGCTGGGGACAGATACGCAGTATTTT.

This clonotype has a handful of counts. The rearrangement joins TRBV10-3 to TRBJ1-2; possibly TRBD1 for D (6 bases). Germline-derived CDR1 and CDR2 are ENHRY and SYGVKD. The CDR3 runs to 14 residues. The V gene lost 2 bases and the J gene lost 5 bases, with 12 bases spanning the gap. This chain's CDR3 is CAISENRVEYGYTF. CDR3 nucleotides: TGTGCCATCAGTGAGAACAGGGTAGAATATGGCTACACCTTC.

This clonotype came up a few times. The chain is built from TRBV3-1 and TRBJ1-3, with D unclear. Germline CDR1 reads LGHDT; CDR2 reads YNNKEL (reference sequence). Trimming stripped 0 bases from V and 2 bases from J, with 11 bases between. This CDR3 region has 16 residues. In DNA, the CDR3 is TGTGCCAGCAGCCAAGACTTGCCTTTGACTGGAAACACCATATATTTT. It is translated as CASSQDLPLTGNTIYF.